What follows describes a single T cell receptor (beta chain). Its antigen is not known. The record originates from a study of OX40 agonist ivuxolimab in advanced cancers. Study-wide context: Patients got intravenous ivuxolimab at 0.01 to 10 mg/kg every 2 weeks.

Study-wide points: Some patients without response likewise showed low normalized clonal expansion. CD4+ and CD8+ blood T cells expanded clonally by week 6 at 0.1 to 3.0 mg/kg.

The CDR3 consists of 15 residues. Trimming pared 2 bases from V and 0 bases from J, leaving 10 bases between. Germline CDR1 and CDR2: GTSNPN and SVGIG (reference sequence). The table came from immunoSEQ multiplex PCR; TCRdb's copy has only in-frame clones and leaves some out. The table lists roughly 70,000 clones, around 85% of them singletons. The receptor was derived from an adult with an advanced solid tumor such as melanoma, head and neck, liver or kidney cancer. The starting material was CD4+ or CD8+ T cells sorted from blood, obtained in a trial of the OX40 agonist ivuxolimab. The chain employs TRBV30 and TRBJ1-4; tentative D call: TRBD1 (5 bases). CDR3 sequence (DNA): TGTGCCTGGAGTCGAACAGGTGCAACTAATGAAAAACTGTTTTTT. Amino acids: CAWSRTGATNEKLFF.